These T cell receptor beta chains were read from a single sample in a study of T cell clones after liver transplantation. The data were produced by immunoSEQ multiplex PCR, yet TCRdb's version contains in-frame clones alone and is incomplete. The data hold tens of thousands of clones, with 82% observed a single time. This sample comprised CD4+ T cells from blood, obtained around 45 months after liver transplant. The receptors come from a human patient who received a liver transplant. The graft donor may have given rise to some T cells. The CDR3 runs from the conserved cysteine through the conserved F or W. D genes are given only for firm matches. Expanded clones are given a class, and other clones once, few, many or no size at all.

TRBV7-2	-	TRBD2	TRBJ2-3	TGTGCCAGCAGTTTTAGCGGGACCCAGGCAGATACGCAGTATTTT	CASSFSGTQADTQYF
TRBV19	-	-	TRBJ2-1	TGTGCCAGTAAGTCTAGCGAGACGTTCCTGGAGCAGTTCTTC	CASKSSETFLEQFF
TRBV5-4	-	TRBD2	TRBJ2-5	TGTGCCAGCAGCCGGCAAACTGGGGGAGGGAGAGGCAAAGAGACCCAGTACTTC	CASSRQTGGGRGKETQYF
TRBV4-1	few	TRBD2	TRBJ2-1	TGCGCCAGCAGCCAACAAGGACTAGTTGCCTACAATGAGCAGTTCTTC	CASSQQGLVAYNEQFF
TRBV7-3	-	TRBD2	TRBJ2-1	TGTGCCAGCAGCTTACGACTAGCGGGAGAAAATGAGCAGTTCTTC	CASSLRLAGENEQFF
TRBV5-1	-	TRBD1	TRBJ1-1	TGCGCCAGCAGCGGATACAGGGGAAAGAACACTGAAGCTTTCTTT	CASSGYRGKNTEAFF
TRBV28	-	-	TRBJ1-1	TGTGCCAGCAGTTTATATGGGGCGGCCACTGAAGCTTTCTTT	CASSLYGAATEAFF
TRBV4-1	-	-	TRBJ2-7	TGCGCCAGCAGCCAAGGTTGGGGTTGGACGGGACCCTACGAGCAGTACTTC	CASSQGWGWTGPYEQYF
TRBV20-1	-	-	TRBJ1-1	TGCAGTGCGCGGGACACCCAAGCTTTCTTT	CSARDTQAFF
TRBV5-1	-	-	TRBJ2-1	TGCGCCAGCAGCCCAGGACCGTTCTCCTACAATGAGCAGTTCTTC	CASSPGPFSYNEQFF
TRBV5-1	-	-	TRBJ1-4	TGCGCCAGCAGCTTGGAACAGGGTTGGGGTGAAAAACTGTTTTTT	CASSLEQGWGEKLFF
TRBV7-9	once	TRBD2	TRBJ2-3	TGTGCCAGCAGCTTTATAGCGGGCCAACTTTCTAGCACAGATACGCAGTATTTT	CASSFIAGQLSSTDTQYF
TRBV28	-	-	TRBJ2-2	TGTGCCAGCAGTACCCGGGGGCTCGCGAACACCGGGGAGCTGTTTTTT	CASSTRGLANTGELFF
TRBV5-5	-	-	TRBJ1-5	TGTGCCAGCAGCTTGGGTAGCAATCAGCCCCAGCATTTT	CASSLGSNQPQHF
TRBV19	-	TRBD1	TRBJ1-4	TGTGCCAGTACGGACAGGGGGCGAGAAAAACTGTTTTTT	CASTDRGREKLFF
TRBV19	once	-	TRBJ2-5	TGTGCCAGTATGGGCGGCCCTTTCGAGGTCCAGTACTTC	CASMGGPFEVQYF
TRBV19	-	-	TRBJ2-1	TGTGCCAGTACGAGCGCCTCCTCCTACAATGAGCAGTTCTTC	CASTSASSYNEQFF
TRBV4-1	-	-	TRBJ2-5	TGCGCCAGCAGCGACATCCAGGGCCCTAGGGAAGAGACCCAGTACTTC	CASSDIQGPREETQYF
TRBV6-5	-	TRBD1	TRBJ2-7	TGTGCCAGCAGTTACTCGAGGACAGGGAGAGGCGAGCAGTACTTC	CASSYSRTGRGEQYF
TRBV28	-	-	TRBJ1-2	TGTGCCAGCAGTTTCTCCAGCCGTTATGGCTACACCTTC	CASSFSSRYGYTF
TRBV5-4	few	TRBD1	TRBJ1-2	TGTGCCAGCAGCTCCACAGGGGGCTATGGCTACACCTTC	CASSSTGGYGYTF
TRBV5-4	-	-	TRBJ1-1	TGTGCCAGCAGCTTGGGCAAGAACACTGAAGCTTTCTTT	CASSLGKNTEAFF
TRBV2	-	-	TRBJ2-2	TGTGCCATCAAAGGGGGGGAATGGGGCACCGGGGAGCTGTTTTTT	CAIKGGEWGTGELFF
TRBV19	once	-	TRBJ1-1	TGTGCCAGTAGTAAGATTTTTGCGAGCACTGAAGCTTTCTTT	CASSKIFASTEAFF
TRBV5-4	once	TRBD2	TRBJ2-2	TGTGCCAGCAGCTTGTCACCGCAGAGCGGGAGAGGGACCGGGGAGCTGTTTTTT	CASSLSPQSGRGTGELFF
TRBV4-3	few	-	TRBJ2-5	TGCGCCAGCAGCCCAGGACTCGCCGGGGAGACCCAGTACTTC	CASSPGLAGETQYF
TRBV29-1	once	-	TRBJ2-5	TGCAGCGTTCGGCGGGACATACAAGAGACCCAGTACTTC	CSVRRDIQETQYF
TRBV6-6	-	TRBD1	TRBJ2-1	TGTGCCAGCAGACAGGGGAAGGGTGAGCAGTTCTTC	CASRQGKGEQFF
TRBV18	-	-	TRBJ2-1	TGTGCCAGCTCACAATCCGGGACCGCCTACAATGAGCAGTTCTTC	CASSQSGTAYNEQFF
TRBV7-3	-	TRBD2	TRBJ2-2	TGTGCCAGCAGCTCATGGGCGGGGGCGAACACCGGGGAGCTGTTTTTT	CASSSWAGANTGELFF
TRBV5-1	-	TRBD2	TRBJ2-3	TGCGCCAGCAGCTTGGGGCTAGCGGGTATGGCAGATACGCAGTATTTT	CASSLGLAGMADTQYF
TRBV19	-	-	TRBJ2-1	TGTGCCAGTAGTATAGGTGGACCCTCCAGTAGGAATGAGCAGTTCTTC	CASSIGGPSSRNEQFF
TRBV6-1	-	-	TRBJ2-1	TGTGCCAGCAGTGAACGGGACCCTTCTTACAATGAGCAGTTCTTC	CASSERDPSYNEQFF
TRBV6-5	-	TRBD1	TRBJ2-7	TGTGCCAGCAGTTCCAACAGGGGTAGTGTTTACGAGCAGTACTTC	CASSSNRGSVYEQYF
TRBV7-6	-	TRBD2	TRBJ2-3	TGTGCCAGCAGCCGTAGACTAGCGGGCGTCACAGATACGCAGTATTTT	CASSRRLAGVTDTQYF
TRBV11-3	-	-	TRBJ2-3	TGTGCCAGCAGCTTAGGGGGCGGCACAGGAGATACGCAGTATTTT	CASSLGGGTGDTQYF
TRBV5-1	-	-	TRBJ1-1	TGCGCCAGCAGCTCTACGACTATGCCGAACACTGAAGCTTTCTTT	CASSSTTMPNTEAFF
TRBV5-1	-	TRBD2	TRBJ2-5	TGCGCCAGCAGCTGGACGACTAGCGGACAAGAGACCCAGTACTTC	CASSWTTSGQETQYF
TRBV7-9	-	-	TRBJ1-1	TGTGCCAGCAGCTTAGATCGCAGGAAGGCTTTCTTT	CASSLDRRKAFF
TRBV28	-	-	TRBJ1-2	TGTGCCAGCAGTTTAGTTGTAGCCGGGAGCTATGGCTACACCTTC	CASSLVVAGSYGYTF
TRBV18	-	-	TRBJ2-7	TGTGCCAGCTCACCACCGACACCCAGGACACTTAGCTCCTACGAGCAGTACTTC	CASSPPTPRTLSSYEQYF
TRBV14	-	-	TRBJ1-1	TGTGCCAGCAGCCAAAACATGAACACTGAAGCTTTCTTT	CASSQNMNTEAFF
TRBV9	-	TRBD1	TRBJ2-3	TGTGCCAGCAGCTCTCGGACAGGGTCAGATACGCAGTATTTT	CASSSRTGSDTQYF
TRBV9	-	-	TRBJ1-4	TGTGCCAGCAGCTTGGGGGAGGGATCAGGGGAAAAACTGTTTTTT	CASSLGEGSGEKLFF
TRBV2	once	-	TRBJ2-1	TGTGCCAGCAGTGACGGGCGGGGACTGGCCAACGAGCAGTTCTTC	CASSDGRGLANEQFF
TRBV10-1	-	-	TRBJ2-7	TGCGCCAGCAGGGACGGAGTCTACGAGCAGTACTTC	CASRDGVYEQYF
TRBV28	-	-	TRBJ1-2	TGTGCCAGCAGTTCCGTGTTAAGAGTTCGCTATGGCTACACCTTC	CASSSVLRVRYGYTF
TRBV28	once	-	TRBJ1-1	TGTGCCAGCAGTTCCCCGGGCCTGAACACTGAAGCTTTCTTT	CASSSPGLNTEAFF
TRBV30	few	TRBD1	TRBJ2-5	TGTGCCTGGGCAGGGGGAGAGACCCAGTACTTC	CAWAGGETQYF
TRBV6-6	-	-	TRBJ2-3	TGTGCCAGCAGCCACGGGGAAGATACGCAGTATTTT	CASSHGEDTQYF
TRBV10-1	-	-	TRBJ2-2	TGCGCCAGCTGCGCGGATGGCGCCGGGGAGCTGTTTTTT	CASCADGAGELFF
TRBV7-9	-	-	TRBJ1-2	TGTGCCAGCAGCTTCTACTTGGGGAATGGCTACACCTTC	CASSFYLGNGYTF
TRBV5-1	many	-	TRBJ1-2	TGCGCCAGCAGCCTGGACACCTATGGCTACACCTTC	CASSLDTYGYTF
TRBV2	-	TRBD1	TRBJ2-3	TGTGCCAGCAGCGGGACAGGGCTCGGAACAGATACGCAGTATTTT	CASSGTGLGTDTQYF